Following are 29 T cell receptor beta chains from one sample sequenced in a study of blood T cell repertoires in COVID-19. Sequencing was performed with immunoSEQ multiplex PCR; in TCRdb, only in-frame clones are kept and a portion is missing. The table shows approximately 19,000 clones, with more than 85% occurring only once. The sequencing input was peripheral blood. The receptors shown here come from a human donor in a cohort sampled during active COVID-19.

The rearrangement uses TRBV15 and TRBJ1-4, with a weak D call TRBD1 (6 bases). The CDR3 runs 13 residues. Trimming shortened V by 6 bases and J by 5 bases, and 10 bases separated the two germline ends. Germline V gene sequence: CDR1 LNHNV, CDR2 YYDKDF (reference sequence). The CDR3 loop is CATRKDRNEKLFF. The CDR3 bases are TGTGCCACCAGGAAGGACAGAAATGAAAAACTGTTTTTT.

The rearrangement uses TRBV29-1 and TRBJ2-3; TRBD1 might be the D (5 bases). Germline V gives CDR1 SQVTM, CDR2 ANQGSEA. The V end was cut by 1 base, the J end by 0 bases, with 17 bases between. The CDR3 is made up of 17 amino acids. The CDR3 coding sequence is TGCAGCGTTGAAGGATTTTTTAGGGGTATGAGCACAGATACGCAGTATTTT. This translates into CSVEGFFRGMSTDTQYF.

This chain connects TRBV29-1 to TRBJ2-7; the match to TRBD2 covers 10 bases. The CDR3 is 13 amino acids. Per germline, CDR1 SQVTM and CDR2 ANQGSEA. V shed 3 bases and J 3 bases; nucleotides not matched to a gene: 2. As DNA, the CDR3 is TGCAGCGTTGATACTAGCGGGAACTACGAGCAGTACTTC. Its protein is CSVDTSGNYEQYF.

J is TRBJ1-1 and V is TRBV19; the D is unclear. V was cut by 6 bases and J by 4 bases, with 6 bases left in between. Germline CDR1 is LNHDA and CDR2 is SQIVND (reference sequence). The CDR3 is made up of 11 amino acids. DNA of the CDR3: TGTGCCAGTAGCCCCGGCACTGAAGCTTTCTTT. Encoded protein: CASSPGTEAFF.

The chain employs TRBV10-3 and TRBJ2-7; D is perhaps TRBD1 (6 bases). There are 12 residues in the CDR3. The V and J ends lost 10 bases and 3 bases respectively, with 13 bases between them. Germline lookup yields CDR1 ENHRY and CDR2 SYGVKD. The CDR3 DNA reads TGTGCCACCGCGGACAGAATCTACGAGCAGTACTTC. Translating gives CATADRIYEQYF.

This clone was recorded once. CDR3 region: CASSFGYRQETQYF. CDR3 sequence (DNA): TGTGCCAGCAGTTTTGGATACAGACAAGAGACCCAGTACTTC. The genes are TRBV27 and TRBJ2-5; D is uncertain. The V gene lost 3 bases and the J gene lost 2 bases, with 10 bases spanning the gap. CDR1 and CDR2 from the germline V gene are MNHEY and SMNVEV (reference sequence). This CDR3 is built from 14 residues.

V gene TRBV20-1 combines with J gene TRBJ2-1; 11 nucleotides align to TRBD1. Germline V lookup: CDR1 DFQATT, CDR2 SNEGSKA (reference sequence). This CDR3 is built from 15 residues. The V gene end was trimmed by 3 bases and the J gene end by 6 bases; junction bases not matched to a gene: 7. As DNA, the CDR3 is TGCAGTGCTAGTTCACCCGGGACAGGGGGCAATGAGCAGTTCTTC. It codes for CSASSPGTGGNEQFF.

This sequence joins TRBV2 and TRBJ2-1, with 15 bases fitting TRBD2. The CDR3 extends over 17 amino acids. Germline V CDR1 and CDR2: SNHLY, FYNNEI. The J segment lost 4 bases and the V segment lost 6 bases, leaving 7 bases of the junction unmatched. This CDR3 is CASSAGTSGGRYNEQFF. The CDR3 nucleotides read TGTGCCAGCAGCGCAGGGACTAGCGGGGGGCGTTACAATGAGCAGTTCTTC.

The V call is TRBV27, the J call TRBJ1-2; D ambiguous. This CDR3 is 14 amino acids long. V was shortened by 4 bases and J by 6 bases, with 15 bases between the two germline ends. The germline CDR1 and CDR2 sequences are MNHEY and SMNVEV (reference sequence). In DNA form, the CDR3 reads TGTGCCAGCAGTTCAGGACTGGGAGTGGATGGCTACACCTTC. Protein product: CASSSGLGVDGYTF.

V usage is TRBV5-1 and J usage is TRBJ1-3; a weak D match, TRBD1 (6 bases). V lost 0 bases and J lost 4, with 8 bases in between. This CDR3 has 14 residues. Looked up from germline, CDR1 is SGHRS and CDR2 is YFSETQ. The CDR3 DNA is TGCGCCAGCAGCTTGGATGGGACAGGAAACACCATATATTTT. This sequence encodes CASSLDGTGNTIYF.

In DNA, the CDR3 is TGTGCCACTACGACAGGGACCTATGGCTACACCTTC. This codes for CATTTGTYGYTF. The chain combines TRBV28 with TRBJ1-2; 7 bases line up with TRBD1. The CDR3 has 12 amino acids. Germline V gene data show CDR1 as MDHEN and CDR2 as SYDVKM. Trimming at V came to 10 bases and at J to 4 bases, leaving 6 bases not matched to a gene.

This chain joins TRBV19 and TRBJ2-7; a possible D gene is TRBD1 (6 bases). This CDR3 region has 15 residues. The V end was cut by 1 base, the J end by 5 bases, with 15 bases between. From germline, CDR1 is LNHDA and CDR2 SQIVND (reference sequence). CDR3 region: CASSIGAGVLNEQYF. The CDR3 DNA sequence: TGTGCCAGTAGTATAGGGGCAGGGGTACTCAACGAGCAGTACTTC.

The gene calls are TRBV6-5 and TRBJ2-7, with 7 bases identical to TRBD2. V trimming: 3 bases; J trimming: 3 bases; junction bases outside the gene matches: 2. The germline CDR1 and CDR2 sequences are MNHEY and SVGAGI. The CDR3 totals 13 residues. Written as DNA, the CDR3 is TGTGCCAGCAGTTATCGCGGGGGCTACGAGCAGTACTTC. It yields the protein CASSYRGGYEQYF.

The DNA for the CDR3 is TGTGCCAGCAGCCCCACGACTTACACAGATACGCAGTATTTT. Translating gives CASSPTTYTDTQYF. The chain combines TRBV14 with TRBJ2-3, with unresolved D. The germline V gene has CDR1 SGHDN and CDR2 FVKESK. V was clipped by 4 bases and J by 2 bases, with 10 bases between them. The CDR3 spans 14 residues.

Only a few counts were recorded for this clone. The rearrangement links TRBV4-3 to TRBJ2-7; 7 bases align to TRBD2. CDR1 is LGHNA, CDR2 YSLEER, per germline. CDR3 length equals 14 residues. V was clipped by 1 base and J by 2 bases; unmatched bases: 2. This CDR3 reads CASSQGGSAYEQYF. The CDR3 coding sequence is TGCGCCAGCAGCCAAGGCGGGAGCGCCTACGAGCAGTACTTC.

The chain joins TRBV11-2 to TRBJ2-7; TRBD1 agrees at 8 bases. The CDR3 sequence is 15 residues long. The V and J ends lost 4 bases and 3 bases, in that order; junction bases with no gene match: 8. Germline CDR1 is SGHAT and CDR2 is FQNNGV. The DNA for the CDR3 is TGTGCCAGCAGCTATACAGGGGGACACAACTACGAGCAGTACTTC. It translates to CASSYTGGHNYEQYF.

CDR3 sequence reads: CASSGSSYNEQFF. The CDR3 DNA reads as TGTGCTTCTAGCGGGAGCTCCTACAATGAGCAGTTCTTC. The chain links TRBV19 to TRBJ2-1, with TRBD2 matching over 10 bases. This CDR3 has 13 amino acids. CDR1 is LNHDA, CDR2 SQIVND, per germline (reference sequence).

The rearrangement uses TRBV19 and TRBJ1-5; possibly TRBD1 for D (5 bases). Trimming took off 1 base at V and 7 bases at J, with 14 bases between the two ends. CDR1 is LNHDA, CDR2 SQIVND, per germline (reference sequence). CDR3 size: 15 residues. The CDR3 DNA is TGTGCCAGTAGTATAGTTGCCACAGGCCTACAGCCCCAGCATTTT. This codes for CASSIVATGLQPQHF.

The genes are TRBV7-2 and TRBJ2-7; 15 nucleotides match TRBD2. The germline V gene has CDR1 SGHTA and CDR2 FQGNSA. V lost 6 bases and J lost 5; bases outside the gene matches: 5. The CDR3 sequence is 15 residues long. CDR3 region: CASSRTSGGADEQYF. The CDR3 region has the DNA TGTGCCAGCAGTCGGACTAGCGGGGGGGCAGACGAGCAGTACTTC.

V usage is TRBV23-1 and J usage is TRBJ1-2, with TRBD1 identical over 7 bases. TRBV23-1 is classed as an ORF, of uncertain function. The CDR3 extends over 15 amino acids. The junction had 6 bases not matched to a gene; V was cut back by 3 bases and J by 2 bases. The CDR3 protein is CASSHRTGDNYGYTF. The CDR3 region has the DNA TGCGCCAGCAGTCACCGGACAGGCGACAACTATGGCTACACCTTC.

The chain recombines TRBV2 with TRBJ2-7, with D possibly being TRBD1 (6 bases). V shed 4 bases and J shed 9 bases, with 19 bases lying between them. Germline CDR1 reads SNHLY; CDR2 reads FYNNEI. CDR3 length: 14 amino acids. CDR3 bases: TGTGCCAGCAGTGCTAGGGGGAGTTGGGGGCGGCAGTACTTC. This translates into CASSARGSWGRQYF.

The chain uses TRBV27 and TRBJ1-6; no firm D call. Trimming removed 3 bases at V and 10 bases at J, with 16 bases between. Germline V gene sequence: CDR1 MNHEY, CDR2 SMNVEV (reference sequence). This CDR3 contains 15 residues. The DNA of the CDR3 is TGTGCCAGCAGTTTGACCGGGAGTTCCTGGTCACCCCTCCACTTT. This codes for CASSLTGSSWSPLHF.

The chain joins TRBV3-1 (or the pseudogene TRBV3-2) to TRBJ2-1; TRBD2 matches at 8 bases. CDR3 length: 15 amino acids. The germline gives CDR1 LGHDT, CDR2 YNNKEL (reference sequence). With V trimmed by 2 bases and J by 5 bases, 5 bases remained unmatched. The CDR3 DNA sequence: TGTGCCAGCAGCCAACTACTAGCGGAGAACAATGAGCAGTTCTTC. It translates to CASSQLLAENNEQFF.

The rearrangement joins TRBV28 to TRBJ2-3; 11 nucleotides agree with TRBD2. With V trimmed by 6 bases and J by 3 bases, 14 bases remained unmatched. The CDR3 totals 18 residues. CDR1 and CDR2 from the germline V gene are MDHEN and SYDVKM. The CDR3 DNA reads as TGTGCCAGCAGGGCCGGACTAGCGGGCATGAGCCTTACAGATACGCAGTATTTT. It codes for CASRAGLAGMSLTDTQYF.

As regards this clone: Sequence at one end of the junction differs from germline and may be a read error. The chain is built from TRBV13 and TRBJ2-5, with TRBD2 matching over 8 bases. The germline V gene encodes CDR1 PRHDT and CDR2 FYEKMQ (reference sequence). CDR3 size: 17 residues. The CDR3 loop reads CARSPGGAGGTQETQYF. CDR3 DNA: TGTGCCCGCAGCCCGGGGGGGGCGGGGGGCACACAAGAGACCCAGTACTTC.

The genes are TRBV5-4 and TRBJ2-7; 11 bases fit TRBD1. With V trimmed by 4 bases and J by 5 bases, 11 bases remained unmatched. Looked up from germline, CDR1 is SGHNT and CDR2 is YYREEE (reference sequence). The CDR3 spans 16 residues. The CDR3 region has the DNA TGTGCCAGCAGCGCCAACCCCGGGACAGGGGGACACGAGCAGTACTTC. This translates into CASSANPGTGGHEQYF.

V usage is TRBV11-2 and J usage is TRBJ1-1; D gene unclear. Germline values: CDR1 SGHAT, CDR2 FQNNGV. The CDR3 contains 13 residues. V was trimmed by 6 bases and J by 7 bases, leaving 15 bases between them. The CDR3 DNA reads as TGTGCCAGCAGTCACCGGAATAGCCTTGAAGCTTTCTTT. It is translated as CASSHRNSLEAFF.

V gene TRBV5-1 combines with J gene TRBJ1-1; D perhaps matches TRBD1 (5 bases). The ends were cut back, 2 bases at V and 0 bases at J, with 8 bases in the middle. This CDR3 has 14 residues. CDR1 is SGHRS, CDR2 YFSETQ, per germline. For the CDR3, the DNA is TGCGCCAGCAGCTTAGAGACAGTGAACACTGAAGCTTTCTTT. Translation: CASSLETVNTEAFF.

The chain couples TRBV11-2 to TRBJ2-7; the D gene is possibly TRBD2 (6 bases). Germline CDR1 reads SGHAT; CDR2 reads FQNNGV. Trimming left V 5 bases short and J 0 bases short, with 20 bases between. The CDR3 has 17 amino acids. The CDR3 sequence: CASSPRRVGGASYEQYF. The CDR3 DNA is TGTGCCAGCAGCCCCAGGAGGGTTGGCGGGGCCTCCTACGAGCAGTACTTC.